This is a list of T cell receptor beta chains from one sample in a study of T cell changes during pregnancy in multiple sclerosis. Method: immunoSEQ multiplex PCR; TCRdb's copy keeps in-frame clones and lacks some. This table holds approximately 89,000 clones, 94% found once. This material consisted of peripheral blood, taken after pregnancy. All receptors come from a female donor in good health, enrolled as a control in a pregnancy study. Each CDR3 is given with its conserved first and last residue. A D gene is named only where the DNA matches it firmly. Clone size, where shown, is once, few, many, or a class for clones that have expanded.

v_call	clone_size	d_call	j_call	cdr3_aa	cdr3_nt
TRBV28	-	TRBD1	TRBJ1-5	CASSLDRARKVFNQPQHF	TGTGCCAGCAGTCTAGACAGGGCAAGGAAGGTATTCAATCAGCCCCAGCATTTT
TRBV5-1	-	-	TRBJ2-1	CASSLGQRSEQFF	TGCGCCAGCAGCTTGGGGCAGCGAAGTGAGCAGTTCTTC
TRBV7-9	few	-	TRBJ1-1	CASSLGHMSAEAFF	TGTGCCAGCAGCTTAGGTCATATGTCGGCTGAAGCTTTCTTT
TRBV5-4	-	-	TRBJ2-3	CASSLYRAGTDTQYF	TGTGCCAGCAGCTTATACAGGGCTGGCACAGATACGCAGTATTTT
TRBV25-1	-	TRBD1	TRBJ2-1	CASSKGQGISNEQFF	TGTGCCAGCAGTAAGGGACAGGGGATTTCTAATGAGCAGTTCTTC
TRBV2	-	-	TRBJ2-2	CASNGAAKNTGELFF	TGTGCCAGCAATGGGGCAGCGAAGAACACCGGGGAGCTGTTTTTT
TRBV6-1	-	-	TRBJ1-1	CASSESQGLKNTEAFF	TGTGCCAGCAGTGAAAGTCAGGGATTAAAGAACACTGAAGCTTTCTTT
TRBV2	-	-	TRBJ1-4	CASSETGQRVYATNEKLFF	TGTGCCAGCAGTGAAACGGGACAACGCGTTTATGCAACTAATGAAAAACTGTTTTTT
TRBV7-9	-	TRBD1	TRBJ1-1	CASSGTGGGRNTEAFF	TGTGCCAGCAGCGGGACAGGTGGGGGTCGGAACACTGAAGCTTTCTTT
TRBV10-3	-	-	TRBJ2-7	CAISESAYEQYF	TGTGCCATCAGTGAATCAGCCTACGAGCAGTACTTC
TRBV5-6	once	TRBD1	TRBJ2-2	CASSLLDRDNTGELFF	TGTGCCAGCAGCTTGCTCGACAGGGATAACACCGGGGAGCTGTTTTTT
TRBV30	-	TRBD1	TRBJ2-7	CAWTDRGSSYEQYF	TGTGCCTGGACCGACAGGGGGAGCTCCTACGAGCAGTACTTC
TRBV5-1	-	TRBD2	TRBJ2-7	CASSLVASGTYEQYF	TGCGCCAGCAGCTTGGTGGCTAGCGGGACCTACGAGCAGTACTTC
TRBV2	-	-	TRBJ2-7	CASRGRSYEQYF	TGTGCCAGCAGGGGCCGGTCCTACGAGCAGTACTTC
TRBV19	-	-	TRBJ1-3	CASLPGGHFSGNTIYF	TGTGCCAGTCTCCCGGGAGGGCATTTCTCTGGAAACACCATATATTTT
TRBV10-3	-	TRBD2	TRBJ2-7	CANRLAGDTYEQYF	TGTGCCAACCGACTAGCGGGAGACACCTACGAGCAGTACTTC
TRBV25-1	-	-	TRBJ2-2	CASSSRGTMNTGELFF	TGTGCCAGCAGTTCACGGGGGACGATGAACACCGGGGAGCTGTTTTTT
TRBV10-3	few	-	TRBJ2-7	CAISGSYDTTYEQYF	TGTGCCATCAGCGGGAGTTACGACACAACCTACGAGCAGTACTTC
TRBV5-1	-	TRBD1	TRBJ2-2	CASSSPAGTENTGELFF	TGCGCCAGCAGCTCTCCCGCCGGGACAGAAAACACCGGGGAGCTGTTTTTT
TRBV18	once	-	TRBJ1-2	CASSAGGFDGYTF	TGTGCCAGCTCCGCCGGCGGGTTTGATGGCTACACCTTC
TRBV5-4	-	-	TRBJ2-5	CASSLVSGVRETQYF	TGTGCCAGCAGCTTGGTTTCGGGGGTTCGGGAGACCCAGTACTTC
TRBV19	-	-	TRBJ1-1	CASSIKHSLRGSTEAFF	TGTGCCAGTAGTATCAAGCACAGCCTAAGGGGGAGCACTGAAGCTTTCTTT
TRBV7-8	-	TRBD2	TRBJ2-1	CASSFRSLAGGRSYNEQFF	TGTGCCAGCAGCTTTCGCTCGCTAGCGGGAGGCCGCTCCTACAATGAGCAGTTCTTC
TRBV5-5	-	TRBD1	TRBJ1-2	CASSGRTGGYGYTF	TGTGCCAGCAGCGGTCGGACAGGAGGCTATGGCTACACCTTC
TRBV14	-	TRBD2	TRBJ2-5	CASSQVKAGVGETQYF	TGTGCCAGCAGCCAAGTAAAAGCGGGAGTTGGAGAGACCCAGTACTTC
TRBV6-5	-	TRBD2	TRBJ2-7	CASSYGAGGPYEQYF	TGTGCCAGCAGTTACGGGGCGGGAGGGCCTTACGAGCAGTACTTC
TRBV5-4	-	-	TRBJ2-1	CASSLYRDNEQFF	TGTGCCAGCAGCTTGTACAGGGACAATGAGCAGTTCTTC
TRBV27	-	TRBD1	TRBJ2-7	CASSFRDRGREQYF	TGTGCCAGCAGTTTCCGGGACAGGGGGCGCGAGCAGTACTTC
TRBV7-6	-	TRBD1	TRBJ1-3	CASSPYLEGAAGNTIYF	TGTGCCAGCAGCCCATACCTAGAGGGGGCGGCTGGAAACACCATATATTTT
TRBV2	-	-	TRBJ2-3	CASSEYGPSTDTQYF	TGTGCCAGCAGTGAATATGGCCCTAGCACAGATACGCAGTATTTT
TRBV27	-	-	TRBJ1-2	CASSAQGFNYGYTF	TGTGCCAGCAGTGCACAGGGATTTAACTATGGCTACACCTTC
TRBV28	-	TRBD1	TRBJ1-1	CASRIPQGRNTEAFF	TGTGCCAGCAGAATACCACAGGGGAGGAACACTGAAGCTTTCTTT
TRBV19	-	TRBD1	TRBJ2-2	CASSIGQGFSGELFF	TGTGCCAGTAGTATAGGACAGGGGTTCAGCGGGGAGCTGTTTTTT